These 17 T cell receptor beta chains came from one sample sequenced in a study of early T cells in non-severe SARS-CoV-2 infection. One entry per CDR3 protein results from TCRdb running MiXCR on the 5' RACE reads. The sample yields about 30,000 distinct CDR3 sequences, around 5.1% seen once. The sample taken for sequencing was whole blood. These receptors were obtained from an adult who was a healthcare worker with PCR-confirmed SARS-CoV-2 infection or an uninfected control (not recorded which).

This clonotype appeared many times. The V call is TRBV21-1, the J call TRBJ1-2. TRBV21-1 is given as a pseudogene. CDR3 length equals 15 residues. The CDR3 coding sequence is TGTGCCAGCAGCAAAAGGACCCTTACTAACTATGGCTACACCTTC. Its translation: CASSKRTLTNYGYTF.

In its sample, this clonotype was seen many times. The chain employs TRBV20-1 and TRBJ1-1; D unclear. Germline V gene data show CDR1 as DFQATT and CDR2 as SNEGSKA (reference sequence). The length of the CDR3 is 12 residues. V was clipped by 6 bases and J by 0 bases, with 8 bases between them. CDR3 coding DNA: TGCAGTGCCGGCTGGGTGAACACTGAAGCTTTCTTT. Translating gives CSAGWVNTEAFF.

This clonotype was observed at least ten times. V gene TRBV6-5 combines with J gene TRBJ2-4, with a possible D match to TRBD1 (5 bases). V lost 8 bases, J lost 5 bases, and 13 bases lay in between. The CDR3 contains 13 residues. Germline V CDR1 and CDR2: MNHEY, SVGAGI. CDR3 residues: CASADSSQNIQYF. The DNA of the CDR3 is TGTGCCAGCGCCGACAGCTCCCAAAACATTCAGTACTTC.

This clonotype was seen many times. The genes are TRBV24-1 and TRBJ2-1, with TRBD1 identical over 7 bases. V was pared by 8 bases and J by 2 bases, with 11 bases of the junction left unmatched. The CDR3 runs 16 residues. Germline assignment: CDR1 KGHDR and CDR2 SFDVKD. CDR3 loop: CATTHTKGAAYNEQFF. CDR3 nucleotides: TGTGCCACCACCCATACCAAGGGGGCGGCCTACAATGAGCAGTTCTTC.

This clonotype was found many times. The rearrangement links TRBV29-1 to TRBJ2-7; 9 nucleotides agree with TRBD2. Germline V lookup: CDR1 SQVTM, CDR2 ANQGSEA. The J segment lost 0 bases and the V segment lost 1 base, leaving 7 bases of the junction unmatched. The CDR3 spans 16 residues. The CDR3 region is CSVEGVAGASSYEQYF. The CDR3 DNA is TGCAGCGTTGAAGGAGTAGCGGGGGCTAGCTCCTACGAGCAGTACTTC.

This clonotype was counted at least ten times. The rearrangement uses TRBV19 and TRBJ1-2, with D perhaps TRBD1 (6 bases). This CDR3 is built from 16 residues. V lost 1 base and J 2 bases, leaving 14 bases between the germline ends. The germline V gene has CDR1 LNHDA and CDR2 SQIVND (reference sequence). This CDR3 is CASSIATRDTNYGYTF. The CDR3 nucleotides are TGTGCCAGTAGTATAGCTACCAGGGACACCAACTATGGCTACACCTTC.

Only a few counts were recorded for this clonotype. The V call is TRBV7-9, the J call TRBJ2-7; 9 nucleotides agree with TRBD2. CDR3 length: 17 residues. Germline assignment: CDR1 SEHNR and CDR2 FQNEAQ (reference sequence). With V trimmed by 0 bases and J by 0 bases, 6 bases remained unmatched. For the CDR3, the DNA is TGTGCCAGCAGCTTAGCACTAGCGGGCCTCCGCTCCTACGAGCAGTACTTC. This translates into CASSLALAGLRSYEQYF.

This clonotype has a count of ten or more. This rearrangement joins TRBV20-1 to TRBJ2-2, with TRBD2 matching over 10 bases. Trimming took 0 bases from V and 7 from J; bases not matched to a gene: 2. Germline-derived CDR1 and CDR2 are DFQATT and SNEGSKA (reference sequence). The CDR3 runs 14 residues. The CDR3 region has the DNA TGCAGTGCTAGAGAGGCTAGCGGGAGCGGGGAGCTGTTTTTT. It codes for CSAREASGSGELFF.

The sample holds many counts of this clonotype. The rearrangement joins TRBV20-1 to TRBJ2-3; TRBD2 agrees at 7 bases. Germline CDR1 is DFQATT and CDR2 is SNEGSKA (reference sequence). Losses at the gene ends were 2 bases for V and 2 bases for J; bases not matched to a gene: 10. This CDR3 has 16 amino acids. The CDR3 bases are TGCAGTGCTAGACCTCTAGCGGCGCATAACACAGATACGCAGTATTTT. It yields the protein CSARPLAAHNTDTQYF.

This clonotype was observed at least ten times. CDR3 nucleotides: TGCAGTGCCCCGCCGGGACGTGGAGAGACCCAGTACTTC. It specifies CSAPPGRGETQYF. The rearrangement links TRBV20-1 to TRBJ2-5, with D perhaps assigned TRBD1 or TRBD2 (5 bases each). This CDR3 is 13 amino acids long. The germline V and J ends were trimmed by 6 bases and 4 bases, with 15 bases remaining between them. Germline CDR1 DFQATT, CDR2 SNEGSKA (reference sequence).

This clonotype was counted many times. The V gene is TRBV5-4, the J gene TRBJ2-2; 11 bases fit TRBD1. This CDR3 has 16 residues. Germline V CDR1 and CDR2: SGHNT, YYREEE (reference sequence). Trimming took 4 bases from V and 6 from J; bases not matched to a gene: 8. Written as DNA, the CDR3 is TGTGCCAGCAGCGACACCCGGGACAGGGGGGCCGGGGAGCTGTTTTTT. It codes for CASSDTRDRGAGELFF.

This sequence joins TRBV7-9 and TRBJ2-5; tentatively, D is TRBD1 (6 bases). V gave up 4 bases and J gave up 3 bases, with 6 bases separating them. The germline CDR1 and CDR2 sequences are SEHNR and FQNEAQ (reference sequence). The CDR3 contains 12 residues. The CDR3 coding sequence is TGTGCCAGCAGCTGGACAGAAGAGACCCAGTACTTC. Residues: CASSWTEETQYF.

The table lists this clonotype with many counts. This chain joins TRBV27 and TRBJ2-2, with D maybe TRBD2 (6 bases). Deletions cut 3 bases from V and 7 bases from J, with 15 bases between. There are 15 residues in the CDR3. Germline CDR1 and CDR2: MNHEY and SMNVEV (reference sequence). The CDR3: CASSFVSVGGGELFF. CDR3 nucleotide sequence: TGTGCCAGCAGTTTTGTGTCTGTCGGGGGCGGGGAGCTGTTTTTT.

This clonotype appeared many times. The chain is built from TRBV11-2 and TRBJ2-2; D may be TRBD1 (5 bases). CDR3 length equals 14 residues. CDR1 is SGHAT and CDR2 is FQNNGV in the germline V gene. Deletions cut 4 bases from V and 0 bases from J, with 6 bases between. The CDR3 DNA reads TGTGCCAGCAGCTCGACAGCGAACACCGGGGAGCTGTTTTTT. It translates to CASSSTANTGELFF.

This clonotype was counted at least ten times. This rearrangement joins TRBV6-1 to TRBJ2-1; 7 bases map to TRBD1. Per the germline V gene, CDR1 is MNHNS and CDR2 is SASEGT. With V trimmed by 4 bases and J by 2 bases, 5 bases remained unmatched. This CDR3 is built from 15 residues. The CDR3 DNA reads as TGTGCCAGCAGTGGGGACAGTGTTACCTACAATGAGCAGTTCTTC. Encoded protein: CASSGDSVTYNEQFF.

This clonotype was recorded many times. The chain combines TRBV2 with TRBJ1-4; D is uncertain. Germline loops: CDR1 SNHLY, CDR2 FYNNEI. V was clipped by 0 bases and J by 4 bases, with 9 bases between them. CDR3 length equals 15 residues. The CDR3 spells CASSEALFFNEKLFF. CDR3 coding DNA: TGTGCCAGCAGTGAAGCTTTGTTCTTTAATGAAAAACTGTTTTTT.

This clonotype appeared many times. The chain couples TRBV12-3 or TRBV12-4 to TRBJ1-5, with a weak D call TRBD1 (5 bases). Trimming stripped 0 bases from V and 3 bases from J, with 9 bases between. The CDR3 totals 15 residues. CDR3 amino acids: CASSLAQGTNQPQHF. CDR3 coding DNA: TGTGCCAGCAGTTTAGCGCAGGGTACCAATCAGCCCCAGCATTTT.